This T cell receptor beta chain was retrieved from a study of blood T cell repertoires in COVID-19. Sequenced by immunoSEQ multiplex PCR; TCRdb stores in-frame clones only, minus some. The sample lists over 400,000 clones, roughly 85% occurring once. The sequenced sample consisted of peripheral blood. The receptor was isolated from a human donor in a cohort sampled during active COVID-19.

DNA of the CDR3: TGCGCCAGCAGCCAGCCTCTTGACAGAAACGAGCAGTACTTC. Its translation is CASSQPLDRNEQYF. The chain couples TRBV4-1 to TRBJ2-7; TRBD1 might be the D (5 bases). V was pared by 3 bases and J by 5 bases, with 14 bases between. In germline, CDR1 is MGHRA, CDR2 YSYEKL. This CDR3 has 14 amino acids.